This is a list of T cell receptor beta chains from one sample in a study of T cell responses to AZD1222 COVID-19 vaccine. Libraries were prepared by immunoSEQ multiplex PCR; TCRdb keeps only in-frame clonotypes and omits some of them. The data contain some 150,000 clones, 80% to 95% of them singletons. Source: peripheral blood, taken 28 days after the second AZD1222 dose. Every receptor here comes from an adult who received the AZD1222 COVID-19 vaccine. Each CDR3 is given with its conserved first and last residue. A D gene is named only where the DNA matches it firmly. Only some rows state a clone size, as once, few, many or a class for expanded clones.

d_gene	v_gene	j_gene	abundance	CDR3nt	CDR3aa
TRBD1	TRBV9	TRBJ1-1	.	TGTGCCAGCAGCGGAGGGGGCATGAACACTGAAGCTTTCTTT	CASSGGGMNTEAFF
TRBD2	TRBV7-3	TRBJ2-1	.	TGTGCCAGCGCTATGACTAGCGGGAGTAGGTATGAGCAGTTCTTC	CASAMTSGSRYEQFF
.	TRBV21-1	TRBJ1-1	few	TGTGCCAGCCAAACCAGGGACAGGGTAAACGAGGGCACTGAAGCTTTCTTT	CASQTRDRVNEGTEAFF
TRBD1	TRBV2	TRBJ1-3	.	TGTGCCAGCAGTGCCGACAGGGGGCCTGGAAACACCATATATTTT	CASSADRGPGNTIYF
.	TRBV14	TRBJ1-1	.	TGTGCCAGCAGCCAATCCCTGAACACTGAAGCTTTCTTT	CASSQSLNTEAFF
.	TRBV5-4	TRBJ2-5	.	TGTGCCAGCAGCTTGGCCTTGGGTTCGGACGCCCAAGAGACCCAGTACTTC	CASSLALGSDAQETQYF
TRBD2	TRBV5-1	TRBJ2-1	.	TGCGCCAGCAGACCTAGCGGGACCATCTATGAGCAGTTCTTC	CASRPSGTIYEQFF
.	TRBV28	TRBJ2-1	.	TGTGCCAGCAGAACTCAGGGGAGGGAGCAGTTCTTC	CASRTQGREQFF
TRBD1	TRBV28	TRBJ1-2	.	TGTGCCAGCAGTCAGGGGGCACGGGGCTACACCTTC	CASSQGARGYTF
.	TRBV15	TRBJ1-6	.	TGTGCCACCAGCAAACGGACCGGTTATAATTCACCCCTCCACTTT	CATSKRTGYNSPLHF
TRBD1	TRBV6-5	TRBJ1-3	.	TGTGCCAGCACCGGGACAGGCTCTGGAAACACCATATATTTT	CASTGTGSGNTIYF
TRBD2	TRBV28	TRBJ2-7	.	TGTGCCAGCAGACGCCGACTAGCGGCCTCTGTCTACGAGCAGTACTTC	CASRRRLAASVYEQYF
.	TRBV10-1	TRBJ1-1	once	TGCGCCAGCAGTGAGCACAGGAACACTGAAGCTTTCTTT	CASSEHRNTEAFF
.	TRBV19	TRBJ1-6	once	TGTGCCAGTAGTATAGACGCGACAGAGAATTCACCCCTCCACTTT	CASSIDATENSPLHF
.	TRBV5-1	TRBJ1-2	.	TGCGCCAGCAGCTCGGCTGGGCTCTATGGCTACACCTTC	CASSSAGLYGYTF
TRBD1	TRBV5-6	TRBJ2-2	.	TGTGCCAGCACCAACCGGGGCAGGGGGCTCACCGGGGAGCTGTTTTTT	CASTNRGRGLTGELFF
.	TRBV5-1	TRBJ2-5	.	TGCGCCAGCAGCTTGAACCAGATCCAAGAGACCCAGTACTTC	CASSLNQIQETQYF
TRBD1	TRBV7-2	TRBJ1-2	.	TGTGCCAGCTGGGACAGGGGGCGCGTCTATGGCTACACCTTC	CASWDRGRVYGYTF
TRBD1	TRBV12-3/TRBV12-4	TRBJ1-6	.	TGTGCCAGCAGGACAGGGAATTCACCCCTCCACTTT	CASRTGNSPLHF
.	TRBV4-1	TRBJ1-5	.	TGCGCCAGCAGCCAAGAAGCTGGCGGTCAGCCCCAGCATTTT	CASSQEAGGQPQHF
.	TRBV12-5	TRBJ2-1	.	TGTGCTAGTGGTTTGGTACCGGCAGGTGAGCAGTTCTTC	CASGLVPAGEQFF
.	TRBV18	TRBJ1-1	.	TGTGCCAGCTCACCTGCGGGACGGACTAACACTGAAGCTTTCTTT	CASSPAGRTNTEAFF
.	TRBV7-6	TRBJ1-3	.	TGTGCCAGCAGCCCCTTGAGCTTCTCTGGAAACACCATATATTTT	CASSPLSFSGNTIYF
TRBD1	TRBV27	TRBJ2-1	.	TGTGCCAGCCGCCCGGGACAGTATATCGATGAGCAGTTCTTC	CASRPGQYIDEQFF
TRBD2	TRBV24-1	TRBJ2-2	.	TGTGCCACCAGTGATCCTAGCGGGAGGAACCCCGGGGAGCTGTTTTTT	CATSDPSGRNPGELFF